Shown below are 31 T cell receptor beta chains from a single sample sequenced in a study of vaccination effects on CD4 cells after COVID-19. This table comes from immunoSEQ multiplex PCR, and its TCRdb copy is limited to in-frame clones, with some not included. This sample has about 22,000 clones, with around 69% found just once. Their antigens remain unidentified. Using viral peptide pools, the ViraFEST assay grew out antigen-specific CD4+ T cells prior to sequencing. With more than 9 days of culture completed, CD4+ T cells were isolated. This person caught SARS-CoV-2 sometime from March to December 2020, and PCR testing confirmed the infection. Sequencing used CD4+ T cells from PBMCs cultured with SARS-CoV-2 spike peptides, obtained before COVID-19 vaccination. The receptors here all came from a human donor who had a prior SARS-CoV-2 infection.

The chain uses TRBV5-5 and TRBJ1-1; D might be TRBD1 (6 bases). The V end was cut by 6 bases, the J end by 3 bases, with 21 bases between. Germline loops: CDR1 SGHKS, CDR2 YYEKEE (reference sequence). This CDR3 has 16 amino acids. DNA for the CDR3: TGTGCCAGCAACCACAGGGAAGGGGCTAGGGACACTGAAGCTTTCTTT. Its translation is CASNHREGARDTEAFF.

CDR3 coding DNA: TGTGCCAGCAGCTTATCCCTCTCCTACGAGCAGTACTTC. Encoded protein: CASSLSLSYEQYF. The V call is TRBV7-8, the J call TRBJ2-7; no firm D call. The CDR3 is 13 residues long. V was clipped by 2 bases and J by 0 bases, with 5 bases between them. Looked up from germline, CDR1 is SGHVS and CDR2 is FQNEAQ.

This clone was counted between two and nine times. This sequence joins TRBV24-1 and TRBJ2-2; TRBD2 aligns across 7 bases. Germline loops: CDR1 KGHDR, CDR2 SFDVKD. After removal of 9 bases from V and 1 base from J, the junction contained 7 bases not matched to a gene. This CDR3 region has 15 residues. Written as DNA, the CDR3 is TGTGCCACCGGGGGAGGGGCTAGGAACACCGGGGAGCTGTTTTTT. Its protein product is CATGGGARNTGELFF.

The J gene is TRBJ2-1, the V gene TRBV11-3; tentative D call: TRBD1 (8 bases). Per germline, CDR1 SGHNT and CDR2 YENEEA. The CDR3 contains 19 residues. The V end was cut by 4 bases, the J end by 3 bases, with 25 bases between. The CDR3 here is CASSSFGGTTGGVYNEQFF. The CDR3 nucleotides read TGTGCCAGCAGCTCATTTGGGGGTACAACAGGGGGGGTCTACAATGAGCAGTTCTTC.

The chain has TRBV6-5 and TRBJ1-4; 7 nucleotides match TRBD1. Trimming cost V 6 bases and J 0 bases; bases outside gene matches: 1. Per the germline V gene, CDR1 is MNHEY and CDR2 is SVGAGI. The CDR3 has 14 residues. In DNA form, the CDR3 reads TGTGCCAGCAGGGGACAGACAACTAATGAAAAACTGTTTTTT. Its protein product is CASRGQTTNEKLFF.

The chain carries TRBV6-5 and TRBJ2-7; D gene ambiguous. Deletions cut 8 bases from V and 5 bases from J, with 16 bases between. CDR3 length equals 13 residues. Germline CDR1 is MNHEY and CDR2 is SVGAGI. The CDR3 sequence: CASRSTNRDEQYF. The CDR3 nucleotides are TGTGCCAGCCGTTCCACGAACCGAGACGAGCAGTACTTC.

The J gene is TRBJ2-3, the V gene TRBV12-5; TRBD2 agrees at 15 bases. V trimming: 4 bases; J trimming: 6 bases; junction bases outside the gene matches: 8. Germline assignment: CDR1 LGHNT and CDR2 FRNRAP. The CDR3 runs 17 residues. CDR3 nucleotides: TGTGCTAGTGGTTCCCGGACTAGCGGGAGGGGGTCGGATACGCAGTATTTT. It codes for CASGSRTSGRGSDTQYF.

The table lists this clone with a count of one. This chain links TRBV5-1 with TRBJ1-1; possibly TRBD1 for D (5 bases). The CDR3 is 14 amino acids. Trimming took off 3 bases at V and 4 bases at J, with 13 bases between the two ends. Germline V gene lookup returns CDR1 SGHRS and CDR2 YFSETQ. The CDR3 is CASSSASGLTEAFF. Here the CDR3 DNA reads TGCGCCAGCAGCTCGGCTTCAGGGCTCACTGAAGCTTTCTTT.

The rearrangement uses TRBV5-6 and TRBJ1-2, with 9 bases aligning to TRBD1. The V gene's germline CDR1 is SGHDT and CDR2 YYEEEE. The CDR3 is 14 residues long. V shed 3 bases and J 7 bases; nucleotides not matched to a gene: 7. The CDR3 spells CASSSGQGSPGYTF. CDR3 DNA sequence: TGTGCCAGCAGCTCAGGACAGGGGAGTCCTGGCTACACCTTC.

The V and J genes are TRBV11-3 and TRBJ1-1; D remains ambiguous. The CDR3 sequence is 13 residues long. V lost 4 bases to trimming and J lost 3 bases, with 9 bases between them. CDR1 and CDR2 from the germline V gene are SGHNT and YENEEA. CDR3 region: CASSSTPYTEAFF. In DNA form, the CDR3 reads TGTGCCAGCAGCTCAACCCCCTACACTGAAGCTTTCTTT.

The chain couples TRBV9 to TRBJ1-1; possible D gene TRBD1, 5 bases. V dropped 0 bases and J dropped 5 bases, with 11 bases sitting between them. This CDR3 is built from 14 residues. Germline CDR1 reads SGDLS; CDR2 reads YYNGEE. CDR3 DNA sequence: TGTGCCAGCAGCGTAGGAGGGGCGGTGACTGAAGCTTTCTTT. Translation gives CASSVGGAVTEAFF.

This sequence joins TRBV25-1 and TRBJ2-2, with D possibly TRBD2 on 5 matching bases. The CDR3 sequence is 14 residues long. V was clipped by 3 bases and J by 6 bases, with 11 bases between them. Germline CDR1 is MGHDK and CDR2 is SYGVNS. CDR3 DNA sequence: TGTGCCAGCAGTGATCCCCGGGAATCCGGGGAGCTGTTTTTT. This encodes CASSDPRESGELFF.

The chain is built from TRBV7-9 and TRBJ1-2; TRBD1 might be the D (6 bases). V was trimmed by 4 bases and J by 8 bases, leaving 20 bases between them. The germline V gene has CDR1 SEHNR and CDR2 FQNEAQ (reference sequence). This CDR3 contains 15 residues. The chain's CDR3 is CASSSDTGPLGGYTF. The CDR3 DNA follows: TGTGCCAGCAGCTCGGACACAGGGCCCCTGGGAGGCTACACCTTC. The entire variable domain, with the rest obtained from reference TRBV7-9 and TRBJ1-2, is as follows: DTGVSQNPRHKITKRGQNVTFRCDPISEHNRLYWYRQTLGQGPEFLTYFQNEAQLEKSRLLSDRFSAERPKGSFSTLEIQRTEQGDSAMYLCASSSDTGPLGGYTFGSGTRLTVV.

This clone was counted a few times. The chain carries TRBV3-1 (or the pseudogene TRBV3-2) and TRBJ1-3, with D perhaps TRBD1 (5 bases). The CDR3 length is 15 residues. Per the germline V gene, CDR1 is LGHDT and CDR2 is YNNKEL (reference sequence). V was cut by 0 bases and J by 5 bases, with 11 bases left in between. The CDR3 loop reads CASSQETEGRNTIYF. CDR3 in DNA: TGTGCCAGCAGCCAAGAGACAGAAGGAAGAAACACCATATATTTT.

V gene TRBV9 combines with J gene TRBJ2-1, with 10 nucleotides matching TRBD1. Trimming at V came to 4 bases and at J to 3 bases, leaving 4 bases not matched to a gene. CDR1 is SGDLS and CDR2 is YYNGEE in the germline V gene. CDR3 size: 15 residues. The CDR3 nucleotides are TGTGCCAGCAGCTCCCGGGACAGGGGCTACAATGAGCAGTTCTTC. Translation: CASSSRDRGYNEQFF.

V and J are TRBV7-2 and TRBJ1-3; D ambiguous. The CDR3 runs to 13 residues. Germline values: CDR1 SGHTA, CDR2 FQGNSA. The V end was cut by 3 bases, the J end by 3 bases, with 6 bases between. CDR3 in DNA: TGTGCCAGCAGCTTTGGGGTTGGAAACACCATATATTTT. Translating gives CASSFGVGNTIYF. Full variable domain (missing parts from reference TRBV7-2 and TRBJ1-3): GAGVSQSPSNKVTEKGKDVELRCDPISGHTALYWYRQSLGQGLEFLIYFQGNSAPDKSGLPSDRFSAERTGGSVSTLTIQRTQQEDSAVYLCASSFGVGNTIYFGEGSWLTVV.

The V gene is TRBV5-1, the J gene TRBJ2-2, with 8 bases identical to TRBD2. V gave up 1 base and J gave up 6 bases; unmatched junction bases: 5. The CDR3 spans 15 residues. Germline V gene data show CDR1 as SGHRS and CDR2 as YFSETQ. CDR3 coding DNA: TGCGCCAGCAGCTTGACGCTAGCGGGTGCCGGGGAGCTGTTTTTT. Encoded protein: CASSLTLAGAGELFF.

The chain joins TRBV5-4 to TRBJ1-6, with D perhaps TRBD1 (6 bases). Germline CDR1 is SGHNT and CDR2 is YYREEE (reference sequence). The V end lost 1 base, the J end lost 10 bases, and 12 bases lay between the germline ends. This CDR3 is 14 amino acids long. The CDR3 DNA reads as TGTGCCAGCAGCTTGCAGGGGAGGGGATCACCCCTCCACTTT. Its protein product is CASSLQGRGSPLHF.

The V call is TRBV2, the J call TRBJ2-2; 9 bases agree with TRBD1. Looked up from germline, CDR1 is SNHLY and CDR2 is FYNNEI. This CDR3 contains 15 residues. The trim removed 6 bases at V and 6 bases at J, leaving 8 bases unmatched. CDR3 coding DNA: TGTGCCAGCAGCCCACAGGGGGCGCGAGCCGGGGAGCTGTTTTTT. Protein: CASSPQGARAGELFF.

This clone was recorded only once. The chain uses TRBV5-5 and TRBJ1-4; perhaps TRBD1 as D (5 bases). Germline V gene sequence: CDR1 SGHKS, CDR2 YYEKEE (reference sequence). There are 13 residues in the CDR3. Trimming removed 4 bases at V and 7 bases at J, with 11 bases between. The chain's CDR3 is CASSETVGEKLFF. CDR3 in DNA: TGTGCCAGCAGCGAGACAGTGGGTGAAAAACTGTTTTTT.

This chain links TRBV12-3 or TRBV12-4 with TRBJ1-1; D unresolved. CDR3 size: 12 residues. Trimming stripped 2 bases from V and 11 bases from J, with 12 bases between. DNA of the CDR3: TGTGCCAGCAGTTTATGGCCAAATAGGGCTTTCTTT. This codes for CASSLWPNRAFF.

The chain recombines TRBV27 with TRBJ1-1; 12 nucleotides align to TRBD1. The CDR3 consists of 17 residues. V was pared by 2 bases and J by 4 bases, with 8 bases of the junction left unmatched. CDR1 MNHEY and CDR2 SMNVEV come from the germline V gene (reference sequence). CDR3 protein: CASSLTGDRGRGTEAFF. In nucleotides, the CDR3 is TGTGCCAGCAGTTTAACCGGGGACAGGGGGCGGGGCACTGAAGCTTTCTTT.

The rearrangement links TRBV7-2 to TRBJ2-1, with unresolved D. Trimming took off 5 bases at V and 1 base at J, with 12 bases between the two ends. Germline-derived CDR1 and CDR2 are SGHTA and FQGNSA. The CDR3 has 15 residues. The CDR3 nucleotides read TGTGCCAGCAGCCGCCAAGGTCTGTCCTACAATGAGCAGTTCTTC. Amino acid sequence: CASSRQGLSYNEQFF. Complete variable domain (other parts from reference TRBV7-2 and TRBJ2-1): GAGVSQSPSNKVTEKGKDVELRCDPISGHTALYWYRQSLGQGLEFLIYFQGNSAPDKSGLPSDRFSAERTGGSVSTLTIQRTQQEDSAVYLCASSRQGLSYNEQFFGPGTRLTVL.

This sequence joins TRBV6-2 or TRBV6-3 and TRBJ2-5; 9 nucleotides match TRBD2. The V gene's germline CDR1 is MNHEY and CDR2 SVGEGT. The ends lost 4 bases at V and 3 bases at J; junction bases unmatched: 6. This CDR3 has 15 amino acids. The CDR3 sequence is CASSLAGEGEETQYF. Written as DNA, the CDR3 is TGTGCCAGCAGTTTAGCGGGAGAGGGTGAAGAGACCCAGTACTTC.

The V and J genes are TRBV5-6 and TRBJ1-2; TRBD1 matches at 8 bases. Germline values: CDR1 SGHDT, CDR2 YYEEEE. This CDR3 is built from 13 residues. The junction had 6 bases not matched to a gene; V was cut back by 5 bases and J by 6 bases. CDR3 protein: CASRPSGGDGYTF. DNA of the CDR3: TGTGCCAGCAGACCGTCAGGGGGCGATGGCTACACCTTC.

The rearrangement links TRBV6-2 or TRBV6-3 to TRBJ2-5; possibly TRBD1 for D (6 bases). V dropped 5 bases and J dropped 7 bases, with 14 bases sitting between them. CDR3 length: 13 amino acids. Germline CDR1 is MNHEY and CDR2 is SVGEGT. CDR3 bases: TGTGCCAGCAGTAGAGGACAGACGGGGACCCAGTACTTC. Translating it yields CASSRGQTGTQYF.

This chain connects TRBV11-3 to TRBJ2-7; TRBD1 matches 7 bases. The CDR3 is 13 amino acids. Germline lookup yields CDR1 SGHNT and CDR2 YENEEA. V lost 1 base, J lost 6 bases, and 3 bases stayed unmatched. Here the CDR3 DNA reads TGTGCCAGCAGCTTAGTAAGGACAGGCGAGCAGTACTTC. It is translated as CASSLVRTGEQYF.

The genes are TRBV6-5 and TRBJ1-2, with D hard to call. With 5 bases removed from V and 4 bases from J, the gap between germline ends came to 14 bases. Looked up from germline, CDR1 is MNHEY and CDR2 is SVGAGI. This CDR3 region has 14 residues. The CDR3 DNA reads as TGTGCCAGCAGTCTCGGACTGGGGTTCTATGGCTACACCTTC. It specifies CASSLGLGFYGYTF.

The table lists this clone with a count of one. The chain joins TRBV3-1 (or the pseudogene TRBV3-2) to TRBJ2-1; D might be TRBD1 (6 bases). The V gene lost 0 bases and the J gene lost 3 bases, with 12 bases spanning the gap. The germline gives CDR1 LGHDT, CDR2 YNNKEL (reference sequence). This CDR3 region has 16 residues. The CDR3 DNA sequence: TGTGCCAGCAGCCAAGAAAGGGGGAACATCTACAATGAGCAGTTCTTC. It specifies CASSQERGNIYNEQFF.

This clone was counted once. This rearrangement joins TRBV13 to TRBJ1-2; possibly TRBD1 for D (6 bases). Trimming took 1 base from V and 4 from J, leaving 10 bases between them. CDR1 is PRHDT and CDR2 is FYEKMQ in the germline V gene (reference sequence). The CDR3 is made up of 14 amino acids. The CDR3 loop reads CASSLAGVAYGYTF. CDR3 DNA: TGTGCCAGCAGCTTAGCAGGGGTGGCCTATGGCTACACCTTC.

This clone was seen a single time. This chain joins TRBV14 and TRBJ2-7; 7 nucleotides agree with TRBD2. Looked up from germline, CDR1 is SGHDN and CDR2 is FVKESK. After removal of 1 base from V and 2 bases from J, the junction contained 14 bases not matched to a gene. The CDR3 consists of 18 residues. Here the CDR3 reads CASSQGALFGGVAYEQYF. The CDR3 region has the DNA TGTGCCAGCAGCCAAGGGGCCCTGTTTGGGGGGGTAGCCTACGAGCAGTACTTC.